A single sample is the source of the 24 T cell receptor beta chains below, sequenced in a study of naive and memory T cell subsets. Two oligonucleotides, mixed equimolar, formed the beta constant-region primer covering TRBC1 and TRBC2. TCRdb reprocessed the UMI-ligation and nested PCR reads via MiXCR and lists one record per CDR3 protein. Among tens of thousands of distinct CDR3 sequences listed, less than 15% were seen once. The sample consisted of central memory CD4+ T cells from blood. Receptor source: a human donor in good health.

Only a few counts were recorded for this clonotype. This chain connects TRBV20-1 to TRBJ1-1, with D possibly matching TRBD1 (5 bases). Germline loops: CDR1 DFQATT, CDR2 SNEGSKA (reference sequence). This CDR3 is built from 15 residues. The V gene lost 3 bases and the J gene lost 3 bases, with 17 bases spanning the gap. The CDR3 region has the DNA TGCAGTGCTAGCAAAGAGGGGAGGGCGGACACTGAAGCTTTCTTT. Its translation: CSASKEGRADTEAFF.

A few counts support this clonotype. V usage is TRBV20-1 and J usage is TRBJ2-1; 8 positions agree with TRBD1. With V trimmed by 0 bases and J by 0 bases, 4 bases remained unmatched. Germline CDR1 is DFQATT and CDR2 is SNEGSKA (reference sequence). The CDR3 extends over 16 amino acids. The CDR3 loop is CSARDMDRVSYNEQFF. The DNA of the CDR3 is TGCAGTGCTAGAGATATGGACAGGGTCTCCTACAATGAGCAGTTCTTC.

This clonotype was observed a handful of times. The rearrangement joins TRBV28 to TRBJ2-7; D is possibly TRBD2 (6 bases). Germline V gene lookup returns CDR1 MDHEN and CDR2 SYDVKM. V lost 7 bases to trimming and J lost 4 bases, with 14 bases between them. This CDR3 is built from 13 residues. The CDR3 region has the DNA TGTGCCAGCACCCCGGGGGATCTTTACGAGCAGTACTTC. This codes for CASTPGDLYEQYF.

This clonotype was detected many times. The V call is TRBV12-3 or TRBV12-4, the J call TRBJ1-1; 8 positions match TRBD1. J lost 6 bases, V lost 5 bases, and 14 bases had no gene match. This CDR3 spans 16 amino acids. The CDR3 region is CASSRDRGLLRSEAFF. The DNA for the CDR3 is TGTGCCAGCAGTCGCGACAGGGGATTACTGCGGTCTGAAGCTTTCTTT.

This clonotype was recorded at least ten times. This chain uses TRBV10-3 with TRBJ2-1; D gene ambiguous. Deletions cut 2 bases from V and 5 bases from J, with 16 bases between. Looked up from germline, CDR1 is ENHRY and CDR2 is SYGVKD. This CDR3 comprises 16 residues. The CDR3 nucleotides read TGTGCCATCAGTGAGGACCGAGTCGTAAACGACAATGAGCAGTTCTTC. This translates into CAISEDRVVNDNEQFF.

The rearrangement links TRBV7-9 to TRBJ2-1, with 7 nucleotides matching TRBD2. CDR1 is SEHNR, CDR2 FQNEAQ, per germline (reference sequence). The CDR3 spans 15 residues. V gave up 5 bases and J gave up 3 bases; unmatched junction bases: 7. The DNA of the CDR3 is TGTGCCAGCAGCGCCCTGGGCGGGAGCTACAATGAGCAGTTCTTC. As protein: CASSALGGSYNEQFF. Full variable domain (remainder filled in from reference TRBV7-9 and TRBJ2-1): DTGVSQNPRHKITKRGQNVTFRCDPISEHNRLYWYRQTLGQGPEFLTYFQNEAQLEKSRLLSDRFSAERPKGSFSTLEIQRTEQGDSAMYLCASSALGGSYNEQFFGPGTRLTVL.

The chain couples TRBV28 to TRBJ2-1; D is perhaps TRBD1 (5 bases). The CDR3 totals 17 residues. Per the germline V gene, CDR1 is MDHEN and CDR2 is SYDVKM. Trimming shortened V by 2 bases and J by 0 bases, and 14 bases separated the two germline ends. The CDR3 sequence: CASSLPRVGSSYNEQFF. In DNA, the CDR3 is TGTGCCAGCAGTTTACCCAGGGTCGGAAGCTCCTACAATGAGCAGTTCTTC.

This rearrangement joins TRBV12-3 or TRBV12-4 to TRBJ1-1; D not certain. This CDR3 comprises 11 residues. Trimming pared 6 bases from V and 3 bases from J, leaving 5 bases between. The CDR3 nucleotides are TGTGCCAGCAGCCCATACACTGAAGCTTTCTTT. Protein sequence: CASSPYTEAFF.

This clonotype was detected many times. This sequence joins TRBV4-1 and TRBJ2-3; D uncertain. CDR1 and CDR2 from the germline V gene are MGHRA and YSYEKL. V was shortened by 3 bases and J by 6 bases, with 7 bases between the two germline ends. The CDR3 is made up of 12 amino acids. CDR3 coding DNA: TGCGCCAGCAGCCAGGTCTTGGATACGCAGTATTTT. The encoded protein is CASSQVLDTQYF.

This clonotype was found many times. This chain joins TRBV20-1 and TRBJ2-1; TRBD1 matches 7 bases. Germline CDR1 DFQATT, CDR2 SNEGSKA (reference sequence). The CDR3 is 14 amino acids. J was trimmed by 4 bases and V by 2 bases; bases with no gene match: 5. CDR3 sequence: CSARPGTVYNEQFF. As DNA, the CDR3 is TGCAGTGCTAGACCCGGGACAGTATACAATGAGCAGTTCTTC.

This clonotype was seen more than once but under ten times. The DNA of the CDR3 is TGCGCCAGCAGCTCTGCAGGGGAGGGAACTGAAGCTTTCTTT. Encoded protein: CASSSAGEGTEAFF. The genes are TRBV5-1 and TRBJ1-1; the D gene is possibly TRBD1 (6 bases). CDR1 is SGHRS, CDR2 YFSETQ, per germline. V was cut by 3 bases and J by 5 bases, with 14 bases left in between. This CDR3 region has 14 residues.

The CDR3 protein is CASSYSMGSGSNTQYF. The CDR3 DNA reads as TGTGCCAGCAGTTACTCGATGGGGAGCGGGAGCAATACGCAGTATTTT. The chain has TRBV6-6 and TRBJ2-3, with 8 bases lining up with TRBD2. CDR1 and CDR2 from the germline V gene are MNHNY and SVGAGI (reference sequence). With V trimmed by 0 bases and J by 7 bases, 9 bases remained unmatched. This CDR3 has 16 residues.

The sample holds many counts of this clonotype. The chain links TRBV7-8 to TRBJ2-2, with 7 bases fitting TRBD2. V trimming: 0 bases; J trimming: 3 bases; junction bases outside the gene matches: 4. The CDR3 totals 16 residues. The germline V gene has CDR1 SGHVS and CDR2 FQNEAQ. The CDR3 DNA is TGTGCCAGCAGCTTAGCTAGACGGGAGGACACCGGGGAGCTGTTTTTT. It is translated as CASSLARREDTGELFF.

V gene TRBV7-9 combines with J gene TRBJ1-1; 9 nucleotides line up with TRBD1. Germline-derived CDR1 and CDR2 are SEHNR and FQNEAQ (reference sequence). The CDR3 runs to 15 residues. Losses at the gene ends were 3 bases for V and 6 bases for J; bases not matched to a gene: 8. CDR3 protein: CASSLPLTGGPEAFF. The CDR3 DNA reads TGTGCCAGCAGCTTGCCACTTACAGGGGGCCCTGAAGCTTTCTTT.

This clonotype appeared a few times. This sequence joins TRBV20-1 and TRBJ1-5; 10 bases are shared with TRBD1. The V segment lost 0 bases and the J segment 9 bases; nucleotides outside the gene matches: 11. The CDR3 consists of 16 residues. CDR1 and CDR2 from the germline V gene are DFQATT and SNEGSKA (reference sequence). The CDR3 DNA follows: TGCAGTGCTAGAGAGACGACAGGGGGCGACTTTCCGCCCCAGCATTTT. Translated: CSARETTGGDFPPQHF.

This clonotype was counted a few times. The chain links TRBV30 to TRBJ1-1; weak D call: TRBD1 (6 bases). CDR3 length: 15 residues. Germline loops: CDR1 GTSNPN, CDR2 SVGIG (reference sequence). Trimming removed 0 bases at V and 5 bases at J, with 16 bases between. The CDR3: CAWSVRAGVGTEAFF. CDR3 DNA: TGTGCCTGGAGTGTACGGGCAGGGGTTGGGACTGAAGCTTTCTTT.

The rearrangement links TRBV2 to TRBJ1-5, with a possible D match to TRBD1 (5 bases). The V gene's germline CDR1 is SNHLY and CDR2 FYNNEI. V was cut by 7 bases and J by 4 bases, with 14 bases left in between. CDR3 length: 14 residues. This CDR3 is CASNGQGGNQPQHF. The CDR3 nucleotides are TGTGCCAGCAATGGTCAGGGAGGAAATCAGCCCCAGCATTTT. Full variable domain (missing parts from reference TRBV2 and TRBJ1-5): EPEVTQTPSHQVTQMGQEVILRCVPISNHLYFYWYRQILGQKVEFLVSFYNNEISEKSEIFDDQFSVERPDGSNFTLKIRSTKLEDSAMYFCASNGQGGNQPQHFGDGTRLSIL.

This clonotype was observed many times. The chain uses TRBV19 and TRBJ2-1; no firm D call. Per the germline V gene, CDR1 is LNHDA and CDR2 is SQIVND (reference sequence). This CDR3 is built from 15 residues. Trimming took off 3 bases at V and 0 bases at J, with 9 bases between the two ends. Here the CDR3 reads CASSIVEVSYNEQFF. CDR3 DNA sequence: TGTGCCAGTAGTATCGTTGAGGTCTCCTACAATGAGCAGTTCTTC.

This clonotype was seen a handful of times. CDR3 protein: CASSLGGGRVVRTDTQYF. The CDR3 DNA reads TGTGCCAGCAGCTTAGGCGGCGGGAGGGTCGTTCGGACAGATACGCAGTATTTT. The chain couples TRBV7-2 to TRBJ2-3; 9 bases match TRBD2. The CDR3 extends over 18 amino acids. The V segment lost 1 base and the J segment 3 bases; nucleotides outside the gene matches: 11. Germline lookup yields CDR1 SGHTA and CDR2 FQGNSA.

The gene calls are TRBV11-1 and TRBJ1-1; D perhaps matches TRBD1 (5 bases). The CDR3 runs 14 residues. Germline CDR1 and CDR2: SGHAT and FQDESV (reference sequence). The V gene lost 6 bases and the J gene lost 1 base, with 12 bases spanning the gap. In nucleotides, the CDR3 is TGTGCCAGCAGTCGAATTCAGGGGAACACTGAAGCTTTCTTT. This encodes CASSRIQGNTEAFF.

This clonotype has a handful of counts. The rearrangement uses TRBV2 and TRBJ2-3; 8 bases agree with TRBD2. The V segment lost 4 bases and the J segment 5 bases; nucleotides outside the gene matches: 5. Per the germline V gene, CDR1 is SNHLY and CDR2 is FYNNEI. The length of the CDR3 is 14 residues. CDR3 protein: CASSGGLAGDTQYF. In DNA, the CDR3 is TGTGCCAGCAGTGGGGGGCTAGCGGGAGATACGCAGTATTTT. Supplemented by reference TRBV2 and TRBJ2-3, the full variable domain reads EPEVTQTPSHQVTQMGQEVILRCVPISNHLYFYWYRQILGQKVEFLVSFYNNEISEKSEIFDDQFSVERPDGSNFTLKIRSTKLEDSAMYFCASSGGLAGDTQYFGPGTRLTVL.

This clonotype has a count of ten or more. CDR3 protein: CASRRTDTYEQYF. CDR3 nucleotides: TGTGCCAGCCGCCGGACAGACACTTACGAGCAGTACTTC. The chain carries TRBV12-3 or TRBV12-4 and TRBJ2-7; a weak D match, TRBD1 (6 bases). The V end was cut by 8 bases, the J end by 4 bases, with 15 bases between. This CDR3 has 13 residues.

This clonotype was seen many times. The chain is built from TRBV12-3 or TRBV12-4 and TRBJ1-1; 7 nucleotides line up with TRBD1. The CDR3 totals 15 residues. V was clipped by 6 bases and J by 4 bases; unmatched bases: 11. CDR3 DNA: TGTGCCAGCAGCGCCCAGGGGGTCTTCGGCACTGAAGCTTTCTTT. Its protein product is CASSAQGVFGTEAFF.

In the case of this clonotype: The junction does not match germline at one end; this may be a read error. The chain has TRBV10-3 and TRBJ1-2; no reliable D call. The CDR3 has 14 residues. Germline V gene data show CDR1 as ENHRY and CDR2 as SYGVKD. The DNA for the CDR3 is TGTGCCATCGGTGAATCACGGGGTAGCTATGGCTACACCTTC. It is translated as CAIGESRGSYGYTF.